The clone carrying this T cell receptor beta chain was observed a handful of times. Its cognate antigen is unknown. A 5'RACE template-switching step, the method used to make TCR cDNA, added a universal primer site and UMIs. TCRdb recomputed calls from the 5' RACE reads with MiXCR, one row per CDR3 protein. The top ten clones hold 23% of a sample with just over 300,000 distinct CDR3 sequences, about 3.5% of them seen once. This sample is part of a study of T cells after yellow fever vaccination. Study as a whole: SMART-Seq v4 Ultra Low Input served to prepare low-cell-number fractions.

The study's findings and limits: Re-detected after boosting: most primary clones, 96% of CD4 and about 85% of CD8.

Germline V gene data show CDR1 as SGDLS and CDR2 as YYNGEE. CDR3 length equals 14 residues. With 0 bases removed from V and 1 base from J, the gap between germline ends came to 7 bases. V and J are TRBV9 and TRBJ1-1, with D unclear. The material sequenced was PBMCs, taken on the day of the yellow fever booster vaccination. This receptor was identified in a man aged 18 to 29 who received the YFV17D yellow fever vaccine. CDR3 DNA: TGTGCCAGCAGCGTAGGCGTGAAGAACACTGAAGCTTTCTTT. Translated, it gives CASSVGVKNTEAFF.